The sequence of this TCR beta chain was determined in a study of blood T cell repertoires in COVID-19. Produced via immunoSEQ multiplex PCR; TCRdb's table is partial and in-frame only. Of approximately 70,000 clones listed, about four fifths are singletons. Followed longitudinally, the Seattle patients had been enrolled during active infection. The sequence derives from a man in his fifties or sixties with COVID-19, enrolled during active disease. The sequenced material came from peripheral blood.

The CDR3: CASSRGQGYSGELFF. The CDR3 coding sequence is TGCGCCAGCAGCAGGGGACAGGGATATTCCGGGGAGCTGTTTTTT. The chain employs TRBV10-2 and TRBJ2-2, with TRBD1 identical over 9 bases. Germline V CDR1 and CDR2: WSHSY, SAAADI. The CDR3 has 15 amino acids. V shed 6 bases, J shed 6 bases, and the junction held 8 bases outside the gene matches.